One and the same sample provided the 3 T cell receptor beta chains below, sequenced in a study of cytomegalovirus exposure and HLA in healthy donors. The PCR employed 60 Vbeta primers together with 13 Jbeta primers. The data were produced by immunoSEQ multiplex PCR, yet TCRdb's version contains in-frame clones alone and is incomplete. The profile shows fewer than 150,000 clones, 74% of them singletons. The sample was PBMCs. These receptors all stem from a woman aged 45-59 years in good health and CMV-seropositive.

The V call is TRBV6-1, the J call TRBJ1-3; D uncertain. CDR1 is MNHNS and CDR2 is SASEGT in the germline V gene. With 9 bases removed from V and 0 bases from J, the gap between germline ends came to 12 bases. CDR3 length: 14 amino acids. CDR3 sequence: CASTQAFSGNTIYF. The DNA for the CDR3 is TGTGCCAGTACGCAGGCTTTCTCTGGAAACACCATATATTTT.

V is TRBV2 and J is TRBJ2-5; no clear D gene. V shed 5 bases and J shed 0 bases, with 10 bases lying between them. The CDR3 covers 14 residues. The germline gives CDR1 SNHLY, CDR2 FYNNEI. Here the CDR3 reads CASSTRRDQETQYF. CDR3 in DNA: TGTGCCAGCAGTACACGACGGGACCAAGAGACCCAGTACTTC.

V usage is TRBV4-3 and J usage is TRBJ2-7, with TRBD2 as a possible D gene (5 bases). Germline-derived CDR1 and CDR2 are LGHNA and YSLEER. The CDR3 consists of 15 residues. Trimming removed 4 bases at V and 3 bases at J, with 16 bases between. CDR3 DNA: TGCGCCAGCAGCCGCCCTGTCAAGGGAGACTACGAGCAGTACTTC. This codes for CASSRPVKGDYEQYF.